The entry below describes one T cell receptor beta chain. Antigen: not known. The data derive from a study of T cell responses to AZD1222 COVID-19 vaccine. Study information: Timing groups of about 4 and about 12 weeks for second doses were pooled.

V gave up 1 base and J gave up 7 bases, with 14 bases separating them. The germline gives CDR1 LGHNA, CDR2 YSLEER. The CDR3 is made up of 15 amino acids. Produced via immunoSEQ multiplex PCR; TCRdb's table is partial and in-frame only. This sample has about 190,000 clones, with roughly 92% found just once. Overall study findings and caveats: Nearly half of spike-specific TCRs reportedly go after variant regions that carry no mutations. Repertoires were sampled only after the peak T cell response.

This chain connects TRBV4-3 to TRBJ2-4, with D perhaps matching TRBD2 (6 bases). This sequence was found in an adult in good health. This specimen was peripheral blood, taken on day 0 of AZD1222 vaccination. The CDR3 sequence is CASSQGAGKRNIQYF. The CDR3 coding sequence is TGCGCCAGCAGCCAAGGGGCGGGGAAGAGGAACATTCAGTACTTC.